These T cell receptor beta chains were read from a single sample in a study of T cell responses to AZD1222 COVID-19 vaccine. The repertoire was sequenced with immunoSEQ multiplex PCR; TCRdb's copy has only in-frame clones and lacks some. The sample includes around 140,000 clones, about 94% of them seen just once. This specimen was peripheral blood, taken on day 0 of AZD1222 vaccination. These receptors originate from an adult in good health. The CDR3 runs from the conserved cysteine through the conserved F or W. Each record gives: V gene, CDR3 protein.

V gene: TRBV29-1
CDR3 protein: CSAGTLSGNTIYF

V gene: TRBV28
CDR3 protein: CASSFISEQYF

V gene: TRBV6-6
CDR3 protein: CASSYSGTGNTIYF

V gene: TRBV19
CDR3 protein: CASSRGPGGTQYF

V gene: TRBV7-2
CDR3 protein: CASSLATRDTQYF

V gene: TRBV4-1
CDR3 protein: CASSQDFLQTGFNQPQHF

V gene: TRBV9
CDR3 protein: CASSEWGNTEAFF

V gene: TRBV3-1/TRBV3-2
CDR3 protein: CASSPGTDRRNYGYTF

V gene: TRBV5-6
CDR3 protein: CASSWVLPKGRGNTIYF

V gene: TRBV9
CDR3 protein: CASSVAWREGIMGELFF

V gene: TRBV7-8
CDR3 protein: CASSHYERVGNEQFF

V gene: TRBV7-6
CDR3 protein: CASSLFPDSGNNEQFF

V gene: TRBV4-1
CDR3 protein: CASSPLWPKSYTF

V gene: TRBV5-1
CDR3 protein: CASSLAWASGAPTDTQYF

V gene: TRBV10-2
CDR3 protein: CASRKQGDNEQFF

V gene: TRBV6-1
CDR3 protein: CASSEAPNTEAFF

V gene: TRBV30
CDR3 protein: CAWSSLGNTIYF

V gene: TRBV5-1
CDR3 protein: CASSLEGTGTETTLF

V gene: TRBV5-1
CDR3 protein: CASSLETPSEQYF

V gene: TRBV12-3/TRBV12-4
CDR3 protein: CASRRGDTQYF

V gene: TRBV5-5
CDR3 protein: CASSLWAGTYEQYF

V gene: TRBV29-1
CDR3 protein: CSGAADLGGNYGYTF

V gene: TRBV5-4
CDR3 protein: CASSLDLNTEAFF

V gene: TRBV7-3
CDR3 protein: CASSPGQSHYEQYF

V gene: TRBV15
CDR3 protein: CATSREGGATLSGNTIYF

V gene: TRBV4-1
CDR3 protein: CASSQSASGYSYEQYF

V gene: TRBV2
CDR3 protein: CAGKQGGRELFF

V gene: TRBV27
CDR3 protein: CASSIGLAFQYEQYF

V gene: TRBV6-1
CDR3 protein: CASSEGPRDEKLFF

V gene: TRBV11-1
CDR3 protein: CASSGRVLEKLFF

V gene: TRBV2
CDR3 protein: CASSVRTVTYEQYF

V gene: TRBV3-1/TRBV3-2
CDR3 protein: CASSPRLDGTDTQYF

V gene: TRBV7-9
CDR3 protein: CASSTDTSGNQPQHF

V gene: TRBV28
CDR3 protein: CASSLLKGGPRAFF

V gene: TRBV11-1
CDR3 protein: CASSWEGQNYGYTF

V gene: TRBV2
CDR3 protein: CASSEDSGDEQYF